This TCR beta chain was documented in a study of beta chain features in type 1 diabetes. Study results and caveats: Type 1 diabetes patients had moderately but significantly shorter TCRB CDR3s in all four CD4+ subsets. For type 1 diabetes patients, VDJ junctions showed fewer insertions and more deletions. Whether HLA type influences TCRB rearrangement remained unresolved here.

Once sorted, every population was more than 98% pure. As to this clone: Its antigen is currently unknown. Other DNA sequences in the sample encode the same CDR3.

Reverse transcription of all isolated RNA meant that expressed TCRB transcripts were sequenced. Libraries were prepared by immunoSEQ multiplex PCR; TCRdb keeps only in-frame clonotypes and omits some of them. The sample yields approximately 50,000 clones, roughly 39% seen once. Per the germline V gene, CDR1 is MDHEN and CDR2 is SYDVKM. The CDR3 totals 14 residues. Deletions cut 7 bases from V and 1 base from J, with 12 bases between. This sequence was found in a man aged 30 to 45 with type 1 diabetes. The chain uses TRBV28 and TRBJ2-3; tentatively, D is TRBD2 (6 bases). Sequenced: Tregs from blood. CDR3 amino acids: CASIKRVGTDTQYF. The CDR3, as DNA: TGTGCCAGCATCAAGCGGGTTGGCACAGATACGCAGTATTTT.